Listed below are T cell receptor beta chains from one sample, sequenced in a study of cytomegalovirus exposure and HLA in healthy donors. The table came from immunoSEQ multiplex PCR; TCRdb's copy has only in-frame clones and leaves some out. Found here are roughly 150,000 clones, about three quarters of them singletons; the top ten hold about 12%. The sample was PBMCs. The receptors come from a man aged 40-50 years in good health and CMV-seropositive. Both conserved end residues are part of each CDR3. D genes are given only for firm matches. Where a row states a size, it is once, few, many or the class of an expanded clone; other rows omit it.

v_gene	d_gene	abundance	j_gene	CDR3nt	CDR3aa
TRBV7-2	.	.	TRBJ2-1	TGTGCCAGCAGCTTAGCCCACTACAATGAGCAGTTCTTC	CASSLAHYNEQFF
TRBV14	TRBD2	.	TRBJ2-1	TGTGCCAGCAGCCTCAGCGGGAGGGCCAGGGATGAGCAGTTCTTC	CASSLSGRARDEQFF
TRBV5-1	TRBD1	.	TRBJ2-5	TGCGCCAGCAGCCTTGACAGGGTGAGAGAGACCCAGTACTTC	CASSLDRVRETQYF
TRBV11-2	.	.	TRBJ2-3	TGTGCCAGCAGCCCCCAATGGCGGGATACGCAGTATTTT	CASSPQWRDTQYF
TRBV7-6	TRBD1	.	TRBJ1-1	TGTGCCAGCAGCCCCGGACAGGGGAACACTGAAGCTTTCTTT	CASSPGQGNTEAFF
TRBV6-4	TRBD2	.	TRBJ2-1	TGTGCCAGCAGCGCACTAGGGCGGGAGGTCAGAAATGAGCAGTTCTTC	CASSALGREVRNEQFF
TRBV19	.	.	TRBJ1-1	TGTGCCAGTAGAATTCCGGGGAACACTGAAGCTTTCTTT	CASRIPGNTEAFF
TRBV27	TRBD2	.	TRBJ2-1	TGTGCCAGCACCTCTAGCGGGAGGGCTATTGAGCAGTTCTTC	CASTSSGRAIEQFF
TRBV10-3	.	.	TRBJ2-7	TGTGCCATCAGAGACACGTTCTCCTACGAGCAGTACTTC	CAIRDTFSYEQYF
TRBV11-2	.	.	TRBJ2-5	TGTGCCAGCAGCAAGGGCGGGCAAGAGACCCAGTACTTC	CASSKGGQETQYF
TRBV10-3	.	once	TRBJ1-4	TGTGCCATCAGTGGAGGGTCTAATGAAAAACTGTTTTTT	CAISGGSNEKLFF
TRBV19	.	.	TRBJ1-2	TGTGCCAGTAGTACCCCCCTAGGCAGAAACTATGGCTACACCTTC	CASSTPLGRNYGYTF
TRBV4-1	.	.	TRBJ1-1	TGCGCCAGCAGCCAACCTCGGGGGGGGGAGACTGAAGCTTTCTTT	CASSQPRGGETEAFF
TRBV7-2	TRBD2	.	TRBJ2-1	TGTGCCAGCAGCCAGCAAGCGGGAGTGAGGAATGAGCAGTTCTTC	CASSQQAGVRNEQFF
TRBV10-1	.	.	TRBJ1-2	TGCGCCAGCCCCATACTTAATGGCTACACCTTC	CASPILNGYTF
TRBV2	.	.	TRBJ2-5	TGTGCCAGCCCCATTTCCACAGAACAAGAGACCCAGTACTTC	CASPISTEQETQYF
TRBV30	TRBD1	.	TRBJ1-6	TGTGCCTGGAGTAAGGGGGCGAAGTATAATTCACCCCTCCACTTT	CAWSKGAKYNSPLHF
TRBV4-3	.	.	TRBJ1-5	TGCGCCAGCAGCCAAGATTCAGGGATCAATCAGCCCCAGCATTTT	CASSQDSGINQPQHF
TRBV6-1	.	.	TRBJ1-2	TGTGCCAGCAGTCTCCTAACGACAGGTTATGGCTACACCTTC	CASSLLTTGYGYTF
TRBV7-9	TRBD2	.	TRBJ2-2	TGTGCCAGCAGCCGGGGACTAGCGGGAGGACGGAGATGGACCGGGGAGCTGTTTTTT	CASSRGLAGGRRWTGELFF
TRBV6-5	TRBD1	.	TRBJ2-7	TGTGCCAGCAGTTACTCGGGGACAGGGGATTACGAGCAGTACTTC	CASSYSGTGDYEQYF
TRBV19	TRBD2	.	TRBJ2-7	TGTGCCACAAAAGCGGGAGGGCGGTACGAGCAGTACTTC	CATKAGGRYEQYF
TRBV5-1	TRBD1	.	TRBJ1-2	TGCGCCAGCAGCTTGGCCGGGGACAGCAACTATGGCTACACCTTC	CASSLAGDSNYGYTF
TRBV14	TRBD1	few	TRBJ2-7	TGTGCCAGCAGCCAAGATCGTGGGACAGGGGTCTCCTACGAGCAGTACTTC	CASSQDRGTGVSYEQYF
TRBV12-2	.	.	TRBJ2-5	TGTGCAAGTCGCCCGACTAGCCAGGAGACCCAGTACTTC	CASRPTSQETQYF
TRBV27	.	.	TRBJ1-1	TGTGCCAGCAGTAAAAACGGCGACAGCTTTGAAGCTTTCTTT	CASSKNGDSFEAFF
TRBV2	.	few	TRBJ1-4	TGTGCCAGCCAGTGGACCTACAGGGTTCGGGGACGGGAAAAACTGTTTTTT	CASQWTYRVRGREKLFF
TRBV9	TRBD2	.	TRBJ2-2	TGTGCCAGCAGCCCACCCCGTAGCGGGAGGTCAGGGGAGCTGTTTTTT	CASSPPRSGRSGELFF
TRBV4-1	TRBD2	.	TRBJ2-2	TGCGCCAGCAGCCTCCCCGCTTGGGGACTAGCGAACACCGGGGAGCTGTTTTTT	CASSLPAWGLANTGELFF
TRBV15	.	.	TRBJ1-1	TGTGCCACCAGCAGAGACAGGACTGAAGCTTTCTTT	CATSRDRTEAFF
TRBV30	.	once	TRBJ2-6	TGTGCCTGGAGTAGAAACACTGGGGCCAACGTCCTGACTTTC	CAWSRNTGANVLTF
TRBV7-9	.	.	TRBJ2-5	TGTGCCAGCAGCTTAGGTCAGGGAGGACGAGAGACCCAGTACTTC	CASSLGQGGRETQYF
TRBV7-2	TRBD2	.	TRBJ2-1	TGTGCCAGCAGCTTATTCTCGCTAGCGGGAGGTGGTGAGCAGTTCTTC	CASSLFSLAGGGEQFF
TRBV2	TRBD2	.	TRBJ2-3	TGTGCCCCGGGGGGGAGTTGGACAGATACGCAGTATTTT	CAPGGSWTDTQYF
TRBV29-1	TRBD2	.	TRBJ2-5	TGCAGCGTTATGGCTAGCGGGACTGAGACCCAGTACTTC	CSVMASGTETQYF
TRBV28	TRBD1	.	TRBJ2-3	TGTGCCAGCAGTTCCAGACAGGGGGGCACAGATACGCAGTATTTT	CASSSRQGGTDTQYF
TRBV19	.	.	TRBJ2-1	TGTGCCAGTACACCTGGCCCAGTAACCTACAATGAGCAGTTCTTC	CASTPGPVTYNEQFF
TRBV7-9	TRBD1	.	TRBJ1-5	TGTGCCAGCAGCTTAGGGCCGGACAGGAATCAGCCCCAGCATTTT	CASSLGPDRNQPQHF
TRBV30	TRBD1	.	TRBJ1-2	TGTGCCTGGAGCCCGTTGGAGGGACAGGGATGGAATGGCTACACCTTC	CAWSPLEGQGWNGYTF
TRBV7-2	TRBD2	.	TRBJ2-1	TGTGCCAGCAGCTTCCAAGCGGGAGGCTACAATGAGCAGTTCTTC	CASSFQAGGYNEQFF
TRBV19	.	.	TRBJ2-1	TGTGCCAGTAGTCCGGGACTTCTCGATGAGCAGTTCTTC	CASSPGLLDEQFF
TRBV19	TRBD2	.	TRBJ2-7	TGTGCCAGTAGCATTAGCGGGAGAAGTCAGTACTTC	CASSISGRSQYF
TRBV19	TRBD2	.	TRBJ2-1	TGTGCCAGTAGTAGACTAGCGGGACTCAATGAGCAGTTCTTC	CASSRLAGLNEQFF
TRBV6-5	TRBD2	.	TRBJ2-4	TGTGCCAGCAGTTACTCAGCGGGAGGGAGAAACATTCAGTACTTC	CASSYSAGGRNIQYF
TRBV7-9	TRBD1	.	TRBJ1-1	TGTGCCAGCAGCTGGCTAACAGGGGGAGCTGAAGCTTTCTTT	CASSWLTGGAEAFF
TRBV25-1	.	.	TRBJ2-7	TGTGCCAGCAGCCGGGATGATTTAACCTACGAGCAGTACTTC	CASSRDDLTYEQYF
TRBV7-9	TRBD2	few	TRBJ2-1	TGTGCCAGCAGCGGGACTAGCGGGGCGAACAATGAGCAGTTCTTC	CASSGTSGANNEQFF
TRBV18	TRBD1	.	TRBJ1-4	TGTGCCAGCTCACAGGACAGGTCAAATGAAAAACTGTTTTTT	CASSQDRSNEKLFF
TRBV5-4	.	.	TRBJ2-3	TGTGCCAGCAGCTTTGGGGGGACAGATACGCAGTATTTT	CASSFGGTDTQYF
TRBV7-9	TRBD2	.	TRBJ2-7	TGTGCCAGCAGCAAGTGGCGGGGGGGGACACAACCCTACGAGCAGTACTTC	CASSKWRGGTQPYEQYF
TRBV5-6	.	.	TRBJ2-2	TGTGCCAGCAGCCAGGCCGGGACACTCGACACCGGGGAGCTGTTTTTT	CASSQAGTLDTGELFF
TRBV11-1	TRBD1	.	TRBJ1-1	TGTGCCAGCAGCTTAGAAGGGGGCGCGGGGGCTTTCTTT	CASSLEGGAGAFF
TRBV27	TRBD2	.	TRBJ2-1	TGTGCCAGCAGTTCAGCGGGACGCTCCTACAATGAGCAGTTCTTC	CASSSAGRSYNEQFF